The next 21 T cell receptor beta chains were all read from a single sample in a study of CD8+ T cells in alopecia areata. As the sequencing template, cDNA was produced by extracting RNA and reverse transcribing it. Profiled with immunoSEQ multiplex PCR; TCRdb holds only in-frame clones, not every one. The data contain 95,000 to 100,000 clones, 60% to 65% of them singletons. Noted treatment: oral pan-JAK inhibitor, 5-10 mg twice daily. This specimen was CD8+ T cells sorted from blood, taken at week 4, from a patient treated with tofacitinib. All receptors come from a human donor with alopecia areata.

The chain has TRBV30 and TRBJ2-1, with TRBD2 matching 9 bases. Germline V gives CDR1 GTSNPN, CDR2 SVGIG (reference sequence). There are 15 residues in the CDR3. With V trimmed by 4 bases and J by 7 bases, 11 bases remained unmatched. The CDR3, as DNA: TGTGCCTGGATAAAGCGGGAGGCGGGGATTAATGAGCAGTTCTTC. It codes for CAWIKREAGINEQFF.

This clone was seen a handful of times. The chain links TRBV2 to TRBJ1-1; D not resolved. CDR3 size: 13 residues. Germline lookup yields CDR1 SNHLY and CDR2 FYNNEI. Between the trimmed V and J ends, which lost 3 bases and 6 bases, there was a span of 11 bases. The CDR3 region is CASSDSGSPEAFF. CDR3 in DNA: TGTGCCAGCAGTGATTCTGGGTCCCCTGAAGCTTTCTTT.

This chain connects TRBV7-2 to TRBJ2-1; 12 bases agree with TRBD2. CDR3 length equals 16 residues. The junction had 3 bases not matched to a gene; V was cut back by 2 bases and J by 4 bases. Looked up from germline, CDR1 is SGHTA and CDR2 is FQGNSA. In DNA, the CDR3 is TGTGCCAGCAGCTTACTAGCGGGAGGGAAATACAATGAGCAGTTCTTC. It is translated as CASSLLAGGKYNEQFF.

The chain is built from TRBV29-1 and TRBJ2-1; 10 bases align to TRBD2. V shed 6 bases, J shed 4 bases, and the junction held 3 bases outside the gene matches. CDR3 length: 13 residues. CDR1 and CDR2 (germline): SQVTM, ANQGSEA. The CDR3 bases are TGCAGCGTGGGGACTAGCGTTTACAATGAGCAGTTCTTC. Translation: CSVGTSVYNEQFF.

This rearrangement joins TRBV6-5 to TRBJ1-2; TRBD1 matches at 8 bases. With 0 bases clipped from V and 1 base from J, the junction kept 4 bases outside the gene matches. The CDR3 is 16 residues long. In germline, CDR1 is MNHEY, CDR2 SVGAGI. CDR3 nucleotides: TGTGCCAGCAGTTACTCCAGTGACAGGGGTAACTATGGCTACACCTTC. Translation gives CASSYSSDRGNYGYTF.

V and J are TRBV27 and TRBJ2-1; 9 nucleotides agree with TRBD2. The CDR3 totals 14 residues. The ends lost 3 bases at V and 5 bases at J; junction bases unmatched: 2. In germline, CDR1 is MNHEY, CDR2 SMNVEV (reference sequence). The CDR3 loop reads CASSLAGGDNEQFF. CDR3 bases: TGTGCCAGCAGTTTGGCGGGAGGGGACAATGAGCAGTTCTTC.

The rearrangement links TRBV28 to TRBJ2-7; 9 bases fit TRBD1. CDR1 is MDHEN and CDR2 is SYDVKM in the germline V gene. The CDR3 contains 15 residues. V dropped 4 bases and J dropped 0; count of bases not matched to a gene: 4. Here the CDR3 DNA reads TGTGCCAGCAGTTCTCCGGGACAGGGCTCCTACGAGCAGTACTTC. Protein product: CASSSPGQGSYEQYF.

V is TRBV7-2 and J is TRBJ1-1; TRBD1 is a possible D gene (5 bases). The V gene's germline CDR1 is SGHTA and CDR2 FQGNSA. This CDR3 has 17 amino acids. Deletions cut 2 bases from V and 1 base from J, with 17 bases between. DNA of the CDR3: TGTGCCAGCAGCTTAATTTCTCGGGGAAGGGGGAACACTGAAGCTTTCTTT. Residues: CASSLISRGRGNTEAFF.

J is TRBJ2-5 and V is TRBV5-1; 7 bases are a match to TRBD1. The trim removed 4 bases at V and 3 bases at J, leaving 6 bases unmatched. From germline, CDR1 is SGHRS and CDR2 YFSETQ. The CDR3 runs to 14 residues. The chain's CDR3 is CASSPIGTEETQYF. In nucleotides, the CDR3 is TGCGCCAGCAGCCCGATCGGGACAGAAGAGACCCAGTACTTC.

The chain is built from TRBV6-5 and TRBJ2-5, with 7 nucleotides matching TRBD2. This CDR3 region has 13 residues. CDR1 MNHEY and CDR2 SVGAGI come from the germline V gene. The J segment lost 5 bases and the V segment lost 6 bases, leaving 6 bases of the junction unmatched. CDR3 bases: TGTGCCAGCAGCCTACTAGCGAAGGAGACCCAGTACTTC. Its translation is CASSLLAKETQYF.

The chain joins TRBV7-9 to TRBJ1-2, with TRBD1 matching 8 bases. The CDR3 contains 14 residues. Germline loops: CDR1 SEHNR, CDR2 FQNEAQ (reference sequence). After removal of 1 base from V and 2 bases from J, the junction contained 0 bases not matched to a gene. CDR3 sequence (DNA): TGTGCCAGCAGCTTAGGGGACAGGAACTATGGCTACACCTTC. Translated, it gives CASSLGDRNYGYTF.

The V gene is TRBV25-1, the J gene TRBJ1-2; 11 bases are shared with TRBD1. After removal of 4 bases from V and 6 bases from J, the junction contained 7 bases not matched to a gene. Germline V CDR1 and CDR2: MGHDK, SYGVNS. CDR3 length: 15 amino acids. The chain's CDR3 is CASSVPGQGVNGYTF. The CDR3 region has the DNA TGTGCCAGCAGTGTACCGGGACAGGGGGTAAATGGCTACACCTTC.

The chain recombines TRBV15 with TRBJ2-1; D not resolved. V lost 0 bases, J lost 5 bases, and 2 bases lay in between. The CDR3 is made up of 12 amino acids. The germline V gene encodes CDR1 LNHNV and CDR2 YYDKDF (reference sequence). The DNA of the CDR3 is TGTGCCACCAGCAGAGATAACAATGAGCAGTTCTTC. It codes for CATSRDNNEQFF.

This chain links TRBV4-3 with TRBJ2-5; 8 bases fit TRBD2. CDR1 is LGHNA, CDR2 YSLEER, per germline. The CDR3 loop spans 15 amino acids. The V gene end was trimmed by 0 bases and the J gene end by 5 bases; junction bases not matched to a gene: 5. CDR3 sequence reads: CASSQDAGGRETQYF. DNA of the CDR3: TGCGCCAGCAGCCAAGATGCGGGGGGCCGGGAGACCCAGTACTTC.

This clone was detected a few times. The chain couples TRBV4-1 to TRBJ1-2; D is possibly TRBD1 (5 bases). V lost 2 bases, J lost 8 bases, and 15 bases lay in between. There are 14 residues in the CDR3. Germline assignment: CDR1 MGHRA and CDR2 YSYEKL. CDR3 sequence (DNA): TGCGCCAGCAGCCAACCTGGAACAGGAGGAGGCTACACCTTC. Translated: CASSQPGTGGGYTF.

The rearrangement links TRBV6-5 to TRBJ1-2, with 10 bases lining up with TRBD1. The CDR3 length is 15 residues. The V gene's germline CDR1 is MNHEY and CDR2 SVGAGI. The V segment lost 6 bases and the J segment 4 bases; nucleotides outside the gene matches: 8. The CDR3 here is CASSVAGTGAYGYTF. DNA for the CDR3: TGTGCCAGCAGCGTAGCCGGGACAGGGGCCTATGGCTACACCTTC.

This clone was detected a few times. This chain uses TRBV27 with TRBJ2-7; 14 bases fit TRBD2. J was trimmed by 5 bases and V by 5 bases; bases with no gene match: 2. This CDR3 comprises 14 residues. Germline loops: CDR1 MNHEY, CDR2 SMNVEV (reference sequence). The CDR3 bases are TGTGCCAGCAGTCAGGGACTAGCGGGAGACGAGCAGTACTTC. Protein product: CASSQGLAGDEQYF.

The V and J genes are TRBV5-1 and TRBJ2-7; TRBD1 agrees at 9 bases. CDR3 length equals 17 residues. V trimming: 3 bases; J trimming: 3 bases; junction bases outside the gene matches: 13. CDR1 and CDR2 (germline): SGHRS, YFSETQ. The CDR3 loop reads CASSSEGQGISRYEQYF. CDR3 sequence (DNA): TGCGCCAGCAGCTCGGAGGGACAGGGTATTTCACGCTACGAGCAGTACTTC.

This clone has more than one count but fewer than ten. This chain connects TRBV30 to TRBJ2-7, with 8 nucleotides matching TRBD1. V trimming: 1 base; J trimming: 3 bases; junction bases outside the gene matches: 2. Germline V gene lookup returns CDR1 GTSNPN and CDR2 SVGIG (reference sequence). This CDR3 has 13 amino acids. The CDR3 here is CAWSGTGSYEQYF. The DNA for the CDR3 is TGTGCCTGGAGTGGGACAGGGAGCTACGAGCAGTACTTC.

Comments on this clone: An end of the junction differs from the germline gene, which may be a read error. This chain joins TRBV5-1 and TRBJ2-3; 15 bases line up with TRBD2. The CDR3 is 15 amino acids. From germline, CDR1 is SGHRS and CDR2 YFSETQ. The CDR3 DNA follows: TGTGCCAGCAGCTTGGGACTAGCGGGGGGTGATACGCAGTATTTT. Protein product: CASSLGLAGGDTQYF.

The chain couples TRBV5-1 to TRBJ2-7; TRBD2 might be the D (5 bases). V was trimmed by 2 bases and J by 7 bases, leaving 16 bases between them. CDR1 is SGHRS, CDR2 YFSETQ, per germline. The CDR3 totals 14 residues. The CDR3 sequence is CASSFEFGPGEQYF. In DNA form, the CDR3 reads TGCGCCAGCAGCTTTGAGTTTGGTCCGGGGGAGCAGTACTTC. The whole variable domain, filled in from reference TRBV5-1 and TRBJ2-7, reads KAGVTQTPRYLIKTRGQQVTLSCSPISGHRSVSWYQQTPGQGLQFLFEYFSETQRNKGNFPGRFSGRQFSNSRSEMNVSTLELGDSALYLCASSFEFGPGEQYFGPGTRLTVT.